The 10 T cell receptor beta chains in this list originate from one sample, sequenced in a study of blood T cell repertoires in COVID-19. Clones were sequenced by immunoSEQ multiplex PCR, and TCRdb holds only the in-frame ones, with some missing. The sample holds roughly 700,000 clones, 85% to 90% seen once. Source material: peripheral blood. These receptors were obtained from a woman aged 18 to 35 with acute or convalescent COVID-19.

J is TRBJ2-1 and V is TRBV5-1; D might be TRBD2 (7 bases). The V and J ends lost 2 bases and 8 bases respectively, with 17 bases between them. Germline CDR1 SGHRS, CDR2 YFSETQ. This CDR3 is 15 amino acids long. CDR3 in amino acids: CASSFGGPLSDEQFF. The CDR3 DNA reads TGCGCCAGCAGCTTCGGGGGGCCCCTTTCGGATGAGCAGTTCTTC.

The chain carries TRBV20-1 and TRBJ1-3; D remains ambiguous. Deletions cut 3 bases from V and 0 bases from J, with 12 bases between. The CDR3 is 15 amino acids. The germline V gene encodes CDR1 DFQATT and CDR2 SNEGSKA (reference sequence). CDR3 sequence reads: CSASFGPSSGNTIYF. The CDR3, as DNA: TGCAGTGCTAGTTTTGGCCCTAGCTCTGGAAACACCATATATTTT.

This clone was detected once. The rearrangement links TRBV5-1 to TRBJ1-2; a possible D gene is TRBD1 (6 bases). Trimming took 2 bases from V and 6 from J, leaving 17 bases between them. The CDR3 is 15 residues long. Per germline, CDR1 SGHRS and CDR2 YFSETQ. CDR3 protein: CASSFGNREGDGYTF. CDR3 DNA: TGCGCCAGCAGCTTCGGGAACAGGGAAGGAGATGGCTACACCTTC.

The chain has TRBV4-1 and TRBJ1-1; D perhaps matches TRBD1 (6 bases). Per germline, CDR1 MGHRA and CDR2 YSYEKL. Between the trimmed V and J ends, which lost 0 bases and 12 bases, there was a span of 14 bases. The CDR3 has 13 amino acids. The CDR3 sequence is CASSQENRVLSFF. The DNA of the CDR3 is TGCGCCAGCAGCCAAGAGAACAGGGTTTTATCTTTCTTT.

J is TRBJ2-5 and V is TRBV9; 9 bases map to TRBD1. This CDR3 is built from 15 residues. Germline trimming cut 7 bases from V and 7 bases from J; bases unmatched to any gene: 14. CDR1 is SGDLS, CDR2 YYNGEE, per germline. CDR3 DNA: TGTGCCAGCGGATCTGGGACAGGGAGAACTGGGACCCAGTACTTC. Translating it yields CASGSGTGRTGTQYF. Based on the CDR3 plus reference TRBV9 and TRBJ2-5, the full variable domain is DSGVTQTPKHLITATGQRVTLRCSPRSGDLSVYWYQQSLDQGLQFLIQYYNGEERAKGNILERFSAQQFPDLHSELNLSSLELGDSALYFCASGSGTGRTGTQYFGPGTRLLVL.

This clone has just one count. This sequence joins TRBV5-1 and TRBJ2-7; perhaps TRBD1 as D (5 bases). Germline loops: CDR1 SGHRS, CDR2 YFSETQ. V was shortened by 4 bases and J by 2 bases, with 10 bases between the two germline ends. CDR3 size: 13 residues. The CDR3 nucleotides read TGCGCCAGCAGCACGGACAATACCTACGAGCAGTACTTC. It codes for CASSTDNTYEQYF.

The V and J genes are TRBV6-4 and TRBJ2-7; tentative D call: TRBD1 (6 bases). Germline V gene lookup returns CDR1 MRHNA and CDR2 SNTAGT. Trimming cost V 6 bases and J 5 bases, with 14 bases left between them. The CDR3 has 13 amino acids. The CDR3 region is CASRWGRVDEQYF. The CDR3 region has the DNA TGTGCCAGCAGGTGGGGGCGCGTCGACGAGCAGTACTTC.

V usage is TRBV7-6 and J usage is TRBJ1-1; D perhaps matches TRBD1 (5 bases). The CDR3 consists of 15 residues. The V and J ends lost 4 bases and 0 bases respectively, with 12 bases between them. CDR1 is SGHVS, CDR2 FNYEAQ, per germline. CDR3 sequence: CASSSPGRLNTEAFF. In DNA, the CDR3 is TGTGCCAGCAGCTCGCCAGGGAGGTTGAACACTGAAGCTTTCTTT.

The genes are TRBV30 and TRBJ1-2, with 9 positions matching TRBD1. The CDR3 consists of 16 residues. Germline V gives CDR1 GTSNPN, CDR2 SVGIG (reference sequence). With V trimmed by 0 bases and J by 7 bases, 12 bases remained unmatched. In nucleotides, the CDR3 is TGTGCCTGGAGTGTATACCTTCGACAGGGGGAGGGTGGCTACACCTTC. Translation: CAWSVYLRQGEGGYTF.

The rearrangement links TRBV4-3 to TRBJ1-2; D ambiguous. This CDR3 comprises 14 residues. The V end lost 0 bases, the J end lost 3 bases, and 8 bases lay between the germline ends. Germline loops: CDR1 LGHNA, CDR2 YSLEER. CDR3 bases: TGCGCCAGCAGCCAAGATAACAGATACTATGGCTACACCTTC. This codes for CASSQDNRYYGYTF.